This T cell receptor beta chain was retrieved from a study of blood T cell repertoires in COVID-19. The CDR3 consists of 15 residues. Per the germline V gene, CDR1 is SGDLS and CDR2 is YYNGEE. The V and J ends lost 4 bases and 2 bases, in that order; junction bases with no gene match: 6. Sequencing was performed with immunoSEQ multiplex PCR; in TCRdb, only in-frame clones are kept and a portion is missing. The sample lists under 300,000 clones, roughly 86% occurring once. The TCR originated in a woman in her forties with acute COVID-19. The sample comprised PBMCs or T cells enriched from blood (not recorded which). V and J are TRBV9 and TRBJ2-1; TRBD2 aligns across 7 bases. The CDR3 sequence: CASSPRDYTYNEQFF. In DNA form, the CDR3 reads TGTGCCAGCAGCCCCCGGGACTACACCTACAATGAGCAGTTCTTC.